Listed below are T cell receptor beta chains from one sample, sequenced in a study of T cell responses to AZD1222 COVID-19 vaccine. The data were produced by immunoSEQ multiplex PCR, yet TCRdb's version contains in-frame clones alone and is incomplete. The sample holds about 140,000 clones, roughly 90% seen once. This specimen was peripheral blood, taken on day 0 of AZD1222 vaccination. Receptors originate from an adult in good health. Each CDR3 is given with its conserved first and last residue. D genes are given only for firm matches. Size is stated for part of the rows, as once, few or many counts, or as a class when the clone is expanded.

cdr3_length,v_call,d_call,clone_size,j_call,cdr3_aa,cdr3_nt
14,TRBV14,-,-,TRBJ1-1,CASRRRGSNTEAFF,TGTGCCAGCAGACGGAGGGGCTCCAACACTGAAGCTTTCTTT
16,TRBV5-1,-,-,TRBJ2-3,CASSLEGPPAPDTQYF,TGCGCCAGCAGCTTGGAGGGCCCCCCGGCCCCAGATACGCAGTATTTT
12,TRBV5-5,-,-,TRBJ2-7,CASSLGHYEQYF,TGTGCCAGCAGCTTAGGTCATTACGAGCAGTACTTC
12,TRBV29-1,-,-,TRBJ1-5,CSAGGGNQPQHF,TGCAGCGCCGGAGGAGGCAATCAGCCCCAGCATTTT
15,TRBV5-6,-,-,TRBJ2-1,CASSATSSHYNEQFF,TGTGCCAGCAGCGCGACTAGTTCCCACTACAATGAGCAGTTCTTC
13,TRBV12-3/TRBV12-4,TRBD1,-,TRBJ1-2,CASSPGTGPGYTF,TGTGCCAGCAGCCCCGGGACAGGGCCCGGCTACACCTTC
15,TRBV5-1,-,-,TRBJ1-4,CASSLGAAGGEKLFF,TGCGCCAGCAGCTTGGGGGCGGCCGGTGGGGAAAAACTGTTTTTT
17,TRBV9,TRBD2,-,TRBJ2-2,CASSVGLAGGGTGELFF,TGTGCCAGCAGCGTAGGGCTAGCGGGAGGTGGCACCGGGGAGCTGTTTTTT
15,TRBV19,-,-,TRBJ2-3,CASKEQGVGTDTQYF,TGTGCCAGTAAGGAACAGGGAGTTGGCACAGATACGCAGTATTTT
15,TRBV9,-,-,TRBJ2-1,CASPPFGSSYNEQFF,TGTGCCAGCCCTCCATTTGGGAGCTCCTACAATGAGCAGTTCTTC
14,TRBV27,-,-,TRBJ2-1,CASSLESSYNEQFF,TGTGCCAGCAGTTTAGAAAGCTCCTACAATGAGCAGTTCTTC
14,TRBV27,TRBD1,-,TRBJ2-5,CASSSRTGERAQYF,TGTGCCAGCAGTTCCCGGACAGGGGAGAGGGCCCAGTACTTC
17,TRBV18,TRBD2,-,TRBJ2-7,CASSPLRASGISYEQYF,TGTGCCAGCTCACCCCTCCGGGCTAGCGGGATTTCCTACGAGCAGTACTTC
14,TRBV5-1,TRBD2,-,TRBJ2-5,CASSSSGTPETQYF,TGCGCCAGCAGCTCTAGCGGAACTCCAGAGACCCAGTACTTC
14,TRBV19,TRBD1,-,TRBJ1-1,CASSRDRGESEAFF,TGTGCCAGTAGTCGGGACAGGGGTGAGTCTGAAGCTTTCTTT
11,TRBV27,-,-,TRBJ1-6,CASNLISTLHF,TGTGCCAGCAACCTTATAAGTACCCTCCACTTT
15,TRBV7-9,-,once,TRBJ1-1,CASSFDTGTNTEAFF,TGTGCCAGCAGCTTCGATACAGGGACGAACACTGAAGCTTTCTTT
13,TRBV5-4,-,-,TRBJ2-7,CASSLQGQYEQYF,TGTGCCAGCAGCTTGCAGGGGCAGTACGAGCAGTACTTC
14,TRBV19,-,-,TRBJ2-7,CASSMRGWRDEQYF,TGTGCCAGTAGCATGAGGGGTTGGAGGGACGAGCAGTACTTC
15,TRBV5-1,-,-,TRBJ2-5,CASTPRLVGQETQYF,TGCGCCAGCACCCCCCGGTTAGTGGGCCAAGAGACCCAGTACTTC
12,TRBV28,-,-,TRBJ2-7,CASMEGVGEQYF,TGTGCCAGCATGGAAGGGGTGGGGGAGCAGTACTTC
16,TRBV6-5,TRBD1,-,TRBJ2-3,CASSYATGTGADTQYF,TGTGCCAGCAGTTACGCGACCGGGACAGGGGCAGATACGCAGTATTTT
16,TRBV19,TRBD1,once,TRBJ1-2,CASSEWLPGQDYGYTF,TGTGCCAGTAGTGAGTGGTTACCGGGACAGGACTATGGCTACACCTTC
14,TRBV19,-,-,TRBJ1-3,CASSRPVGGNTIYF,TGTGCCAGTTCGAGACCGGTCGGGGGAAACACCATATATTTT
17,TRBV13,TRBD2,-,TRBJ2-1,CASSLNPTSGRANEQFF,TGTGCCAGCAGCTTAAACCCCACAAGCGGGAGGGCTAATGAGCAGTTCTTC
14,TRBV7-3,TRBD1,-,TRBJ2-5,CASSLGDRGETQYF,TGTGCCAGCAGCCTCGGGGACAGGGGCGAGACCCAGTACTTC
13,TRBV5-1,-,-,TRBJ2-1,CASGVGAHNEQFF,TGCGCCAGCGGGGTAGGAGCGCACAATGAGCAGTTCTTC